The 5 T cell receptor beta chains presented below share a single source sample, sequenced in a study of OX40 agonist ivuxolimab in advanced cancers. Repertoires were generated with immunoSEQ multiplex PCR, while TCRdb's copy carries only in-frame clones and drops some. The sample shows around 90,000 clones, 70% to 90% of them seen only once. Sequenced here: CD4+ or CD8+ T cells sorted from blood, sampled in a trial of the OX40 agonist ivuxolimab. The source of these receptors is an adult with an advanced solid tumor such as melanoma, head and neck, liver or kidney cancer.

This clone occurred a few times. V usage is TRBV5-1 and J usage is TRBJ2-1, with D possibly being TRBD1 (5 bases). CDR1 is SGHRS and CDR2 is YFSETQ in the germline V gene. The CDR3 has 13 amino acids. Trimming took off 4 bases at V and 5 bases at J, with 10 bases between the two ends. The CDR3 DNA follows: TGCGCCAGCAGCGGGGCGGCCAACAATGAGCAGTTCTTC. Its translation: CASSGAANNEQFF.

This chain links TRBV28 with TRBJ1-4; tentatively, D is TRBD1 (5 bases). The germline V gene encodes CDR1 MDHEN and CDR2 SYDVKM. The CDR3 consists of 14 residues. Trimming pared 3 bases from V and 6 bases from J, leaving 11 bases between. In DNA, the CDR3 is TGTGCCAGCAGTTTCGGGGGGGACGATGAAAAACTGTTTTTT. This codes for CASSFGGDDEKLFF.

The chain employs TRBV4-1 and TRBJ2-7; D may be TRBD2 (5 bases). Between the trimmed V and J ends, which lost 4 bases and 1 base, there was a span of 8 bases. Germline-derived CDR1 and CDR2 are MGHRA and YSYEKL. This CDR3 has 13 residues. The CDR3 loop is CASSLAPSYEQYF. The CDR3 nucleotides read TGCGCCAGCAGCCTAGCGCCTTCCTACGAGCAGTACTTC.

This chain joins TRBV6-6 and TRBJ1-4; no clear D gene. The V end lost 1 base, the J end lost 6 bases, and 3 bases lay between the germline ends. Germline CDR1 reads MNHNY; CDR2 reads SVGAGI (reference sequence). CDR3 length: 12 amino acids. DNA for the CDR3: TGTGCCAGCAGTTACTACGATGAAAAACTGTTTTTT. The encoded protein is CASSYYDEKLFF.

V usage is TRBV25-1 and J usage is TRBJ2-1; D not resolved. Trimming left V 3 bases short and J 8 bases short, with 11 bases between. The CDR3 length is 13 residues. The V gene's germline CDR1 is MGHDK and CDR2 SYGVNS. The CDR3 DNA sequence: TGTGCCAGCAGTGAGGTTAATCAGCATGAGCAGTTCTTC. This translates into CASSEVNQHEQFF.